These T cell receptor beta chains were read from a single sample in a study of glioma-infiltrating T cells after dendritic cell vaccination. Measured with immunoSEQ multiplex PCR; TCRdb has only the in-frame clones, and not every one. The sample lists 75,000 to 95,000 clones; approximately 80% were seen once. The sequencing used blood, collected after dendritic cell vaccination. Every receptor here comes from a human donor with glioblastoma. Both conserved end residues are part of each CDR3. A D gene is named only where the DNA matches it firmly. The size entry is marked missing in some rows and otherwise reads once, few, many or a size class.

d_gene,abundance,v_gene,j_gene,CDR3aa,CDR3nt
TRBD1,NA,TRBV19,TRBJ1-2,CASRRTGNNYGYTF,TGTGCCAGTAGAAGGACAGGGAACAACTATGGCTACACCTTC
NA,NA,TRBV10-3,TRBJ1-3,CAITSSGGINTIYF,TGTGCCATCACCTCGTCCGGAGGAATAAACACCATATATTTT
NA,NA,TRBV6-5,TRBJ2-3,CAIQDSRTDTQYF,TGTGCCATCCAGGACTCCAGGACAGATACGCAGTATTTT
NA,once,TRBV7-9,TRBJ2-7,CASSHDNYEQYF,TGTGCCAGCAGCCATGACAACTACGAGCAGTACTTC
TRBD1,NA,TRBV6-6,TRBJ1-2,CASSNGDSLNYGYTF,TGTGCCAGCAGTAACGGGGACAGTTTAAACTATGGCTACACCTTC
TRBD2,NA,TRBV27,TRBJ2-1,CASSYRQLGGNEQFF,TGTGCCAGCAGTTACCGACAGCTCGGGGGGAATGAGCAGTTCTTC
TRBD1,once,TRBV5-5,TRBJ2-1,CASSLLVSGGYQSSYNEQFF,TGTGCCAGCAGCTTGTTAGTATCAGGGGGCTATCAATCCTCCTACAATGAGCAGTTCTTC
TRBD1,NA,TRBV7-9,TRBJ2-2,CASSYTLRTGPTGELFF,TGTGCCAGCAGCTATACGTTAAGGACAGGGCCCACCGGGGAGCTGTTTTTT
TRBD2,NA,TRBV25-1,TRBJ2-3,CASSEYRLAGNTDTQYF,TGTGCCAGCAGTGAATATCGTCTAGCGGGGAACACAGATACGCAGTATTTT
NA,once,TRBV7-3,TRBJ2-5,CASSSQALDTPLAQYF,TGTGCCAGCAGCTCCCAGGCTTTGGACACCCCATTGGCCCAGTACTTC